This T cell receptor (beta chain) originates from a study of vaccination and CD4 T cells after COVID-19. The overall study: Post-COVID sampling occurred a median 101 days after diagnosis (range 35 to 161). Researchers treated cells with overlapping spike peptides taken from SARS-CoV-2, HCoV-NL63, HCoV-OC43 and HCoV-229E.

V was trimmed by 6 bases and J by 0 bases, leaving 12 bases between them. Germline values: CDR1 MDHEN, CDR2 SYDVKM. The CDR3 contains 15 residues. Researchers used the Oncomine TCR Beta short-read assay to sequence DNA from cultured CD4+ T cells. Using its own MiXCR run on the PCR reads, TCRdb lists one record per CDR3 protein. The table includes roughly 24,000 distinct CDR3 sequences, 35% detected once. This clonotype was detected a few times. What it binds is not known. Time point meaning: late sampling 161 to 241 days after vaccination in a few convalescent patients. As to treatment: approximately nine-day PBMC culture with coronavirus spike peptide pools or control peptides (ViraFEST assay).

Sequencing used CD4+ T cells from blood, cultured in vitro, obtained about 7 months after SARS-CoV-2 vaccination. This sequence joins TRBV28 and TRBJ1-5; D is ambiguous. The sequence derives from a human donor who had recovered from COVID-19. CDR3 in amino acids: CASRTQGSSNQPQHF. CDR3 coding DNA: TGTGCCAGCAGGACCCAAGGGTCTAGCAATCAGCCCCAGCATTTT.